One sample yielded the 28 T cell receptor beta chains listed below, sequenced in a study of CD8 T cells in ankylosing spondylitis. TCRdb reanalysed the 5' RACE reads using MiXCR and keeps one entry per CDR3 protein. The table shows 180,000 or so distinct CDR3 sequences, with more than 9% occurring only once. The specimen was blood, either unsorted or a sorted T cell fraction (not recorded which). The receptors shown here come from a male donor with ankylosing spondylitis or in good health (not recorded which).

Concerning this clonotype itself: This may be a read error: a much more frequent sequence differs by one nucleotide. The chain has TRBV4-2 and TRBJ2-1; D unresolved. The V and J ends lost 4 bases and 8 bases respectively, with 21 bases between them. The CDR3 sequence is 16 residues long. Germline V gene sequence: CDR1 LGHNA, CDR2 YNFKEQ. The CDR3 spells CASSPGRIRPPHEQFF. The CDR3 DNA reads as TGTGCCAGCAGCCCTGGTCGTATTAGGCCCCCACATGAGCAGTTCTTC.

With regard to this clonotype: This may be a read error: a much more frequent sequence differs by one nucleotide. The V call is TRBV5-1, the J call TRBJ1-2, with 8 bases lining up with TRBD1. The CDR3 loop spans 15 amino acids. Germline CDR1 is SGHRS and CDR2 is YFSETQ. The CDR3: CASSLTDRALYGYIF. In nucleotides, the CDR3 is TGCGCCAGCAGCTTGACGGACAGGGCCCTATATGGCTACATCTTC.

This clonotype was observed at least ten times. The J gene is TRBJ2-1, the V gene TRBV18, with D possibly being TRBD1 (6 bases). Germline assignment: CDR1 KGHSH and CDR2 LQKENI. V was clipped by 2 bases and J by 5 bases, with 13 bases between them. There are 15 residues in the CDR3. CDR3 region: CASSPVGASNNEQFF. CDR3 nucleotides: TGTGCCAGCTCACCAGTGGGGGCGTCAAACAATGAGCAGTTCTTC.

In this sample, this clonotype turned up many times. The gene calls are TRBV29-1 and TRBJ1-5; D ambiguous. The length of the CDR3 is 13 residues. CDR1 and CDR2 (germline): SQVTM, ANQGSEA. V lost 6 bases, J lost 8 bases, and 17 bases lay in between. The DNA for the CDR3 is TGCAGCGTATGGTCAACAGATCGGAAGCCCCAGCATTTT. This gives the protein CSVWSTDRKPQHF. Combining the CDR3 with reference TRBV29-1 and TRBJ1-5 gives the whole variable domain SAVISQKPSRDICQRGTSLTIQCQVDSQVTMMFWYRQQPGQSLTLIATANQGSEATYESGFVIDKFPISRPNLTFSTLTVSNMSPEDSSIYLCSVWSTDRKPQHFGDGTRLSIL.

In this sample, this clonotype turned up many times. The gene calls are TRBV27 and TRBJ1-2; 7 positions agree with TRBD1. The CDR3 has 15 amino acids. After removal of 4 bases from V and 4 bases from J, the junction contained 9 bases not matched to a gene. From germline, CDR1 is MNHEY and CDR2 SMNVEV (reference sequence). The DNA for the CDR3 is TGTGCCAGCAGTTCGTTGACAGGGTCAGTCTATGGCTACACCTTC. Encoded protein: CASSSLTGSVYGYTF.

This clonotype was observed many times. This chain links TRBV28 with TRBJ2-4; the D gene could be TRBD1 or TRBD2 (5 bases each). The germline gives CDR1 MDHEN, CDR2 SYDVKM. The CDR3 covers 14 residues. Trimming cost V 2 bases and J 0 bases, with 5 bases left between them. The DNA for the CDR3 is TGTGCCAGCAGTTTAGGGACAGCCAAAAACATTCAGTACTTC. Residues: CASSLGTAKNIQYF.

This clonotype occurred many times. The chain has TRBV20-1 and TRBJ2-7; 8 nucleotides align to TRBD2. The length of the CDR3 is 14 residues. V lost 3 bases and J lost 2; bases outside the gene matches: 6. Germline CDR1 reads DFQATT; CDR2 reads SNEGSKA (reference sequence). CDR3: CSARPSGQTYEQYF. CDR3 DNA sequence: TGCAGTGCTAGGCCTAGCGGGCAGACCTACGAGCAGTACTTC.

Regarding this clonotype: This could be a read error, since a much larger clone is one nucleotide away. V gene TRBV3-1 combines with J gene TRBJ2-5; TRBD2 agrees at 8 bases. The CDR3 totals 12 residues. CDR1 is LGHDT and CDR2 is YNNKEL in the germline V gene (reference sequence). The DNA of the CDR3 is TGTGCCAGCAGTAGCGGGAAGGAGAACCAGTACTTC. Translation gives CASSSGKENQYF.

Only a few counts were recorded for this clonotype. V gene TRBV7-6 combines with J gene TRBJ1-5; a weak D match, TRBD1 (6 bases). This CDR3 is built from 18 residues. Germline V gene sequence: CDR1 SGHVS, CDR2 FNYEAQ. V shed 1 base and J shed 0 bases, with 16 bases lying between them. The CDR3 loop reads CASSLGSGGGYSNQPQHF. The DNA of the CDR3 is TGTGCCAGCAGCTTAGGATCTGGGGGCGGTTATAGCAATCAGCCCCAGCATTTT.

The table lists this clonotype with a few counts. The chain joins TRBV12-3 or TRBV12-4 to TRBJ2-1, with TRBD2 as a possible D gene (7 bases). This CDR3 has 14 amino acids. Trimming shortened V by 5 bases and J by 8 bases, and 16 bases separated the two germline ends. CDR3 coding DNA: TGTGCCAGCAGTATGTTAGGGGGGGGAGATGAGCAGTTCTTC. As protein: CASSMLGGGDEQFF.

This clonotype has more than one count but fewer than ten. The chain carries TRBV7-2 and TRBJ1-6, with a weak D call TRBD1 (6 bases). From germline, CDR1 is SGHTA and CDR2 FQGNSA. V was pared by 5 bases and J by 7 bases, with 15 bases between. The CDR3 has 15 residues. The DNA for the CDR3 is TGTGCCAGCAGCCTGACTAAACAGGGAAATTCACCCCTCCACTTT. The encoded protein is CASSLTKQGNSPLHF. Based on the CDR3 plus reference TRBV7-2 and TRBJ1-6, the full variable domain is GAGVSQSPSNKVTEKGKDVELRCDPISGHTALYWYRQSLGQGLEFLIYFQGNSAPDKSGLPSDRFSAERTGGSVSTLTIQRTQQEDSAVYLCASSLTKQGNSPLHFGNGTRLTVT.

This clonotype has more than one count but fewer than ten. The V call is TRBV20-1, the J call TRBJ2-1; weak D call: TRBD1 (5 bases). This CDR3 is built from 12 residues. Germline V gene sequence: CDR1 DFQATT, CDR2 SNEGSKA (reference sequence). V was pared by 2 bases and J by 9 bases, with 11 bases between. CDR3 nucleotides: TGCAGTGCTAGAAGACAGTCCGGTGAGCAGTTCTTC. The encoded protein is CSARRQSGEQFF.

This clonotype was found a few times. This chain connects TRBV7-9 to TRBJ2-1; D call uncertain. The CDR3 extends over 12 amino acids. Germline V CDR1 and CDR2: SEHNR, FQNEAQ (reference sequence). V was cut by 5 bases and J by 5 bases, with 7 bases left in between. CDR3 nucleotide sequence: TGTGCCAGCAGCCTCGGTAACAATGAGCAGTTCTTC. This translates into CASSLGNNEQFF.

On this clonotype: With a much larger clone just one base away, this may be a read error. The rearrangement uses TRBV4-2 and TRBJ1-4; 7 nucleotides align to TRBD1. This CDR3 contains 15 residues. Trimming removed 4 bases from V and 10 bases from J; junction bases left unmatched: 12. Germline values: CDR1 LGHNA, CDR2 YNFKEQ. CDR3 sequence reads: CASSLQTGREAKLFF. Written as DNA, the CDR3 is TGTGCCAGCAGCCTACAGACAGGGAGAGAGGCAAAACTGTTTTTT.

This clonotype has a handful of counts. The chain uses TRBV20-1 and TRBJ2-1; 7 bases agree with TRBD2. Germline V gene data show CDR1 as DFQATT and CDR2 as SNEGSKA (reference sequence). Trimming took 0 bases from V and 8 from J; bases not matched to a gene: 10. The CDR3 is 15 amino acids. The CDR3 reads CSARDPGGALDEQFF. The DNA of the CDR3 is TGCAGTGCTAGAGATCCGGGGGGAGCCCTTGATGAGCAGTTCTTC.

This clonotype was observed a few times. A read error may be the cause here, since a much bigger clone is one base away. The V and J genes are TRBV7-2 and TRBJ2-3; D may be TRBD1 (6 bases). This CDR3 is 14 amino acids long. Germline V gives CDR1 SGHTA, CDR2 FQGNSA. Trimming removed 4 bases at V and 0 bases at J, with 8 bases between. CDR3 sequence (DNA): TGTGCCAGCAGCTGGACAGAGAGCACAGATACGCAGTATTTT. Residues: CASSWTESTDTQYF.

This clonotype was picked up a small number of times. This sequence joins TRBV16 and TRBJ2-2, with 7 bases aligning to TRBD1. V shed 4 bases, J shed 6 bases, and the junction held 14 bases outside the gene matches. CDR1 is KGHSY, CDR2 FQNENV, per germline. This CDR3 comprises 17 residues. The CDR3 spells CASSLQLHDRVAGELFF. DNA of the CDR3: TGTGCCAGCAGCCTTCAACTTCACGACAGGGTCGCCGGGGAGCTGTTTTTT.

This clonotype was counted at least ten times. The rearrangement joins TRBV20-1 to TRBJ2-2; the D gene could be TRBD1 or TRBD2 (6 bases each). The germline V gene has CDR1 DFQATT and CDR2 SNEGSKA (reference sequence). V was clipped by 5 bases and J by 2 bases, with 18 bases between them. The CDR3 consists of 16 residues. CDR3: CSAPSSGAINTGELFF. In nucleotides, the CDR3 is TGCAGTGCTCCCAGCTCGGGGGCAATTAACACCGGGGAGCTGTTTTTT.

The gene calls are TRBV20-1 and TRBJ1-1; 7 nucleotides match TRBD1. Looked up from germline, CDR1 is DFQATT and CDR2 is SNEGSKA (reference sequence). V lost 7 bases, J lost 6 bases, and 14 bases stayed unmatched. The CDR3 has 14 residues. For the CDR3, the DNA is TGCAGTGTTGGGAAACAGGGGAAGGGGGCTGAAGCTTTCTTT. Protein: CSVGKQGKGAEAFF.

This clonotype was detected many times. CDR3 nucleotides: TGCGCCAGCAGGACAGGGGCAAACACTGAAGCTTTCTTT. Protein: CASRTGANTEAFF. The V call is TRBV5-1, the J call TRBJ1-1; 8 bases agree with TRBD1. Germline V lookup: CDR1 SGHRS, CDR2 YFSETQ. The CDR3 has 13 residues. V lost 5 bases, J lost 2 bases, and 2 bases stayed unmatched.

Ten or more counts support this clonotype. This rearrangement joins TRBV29-1 to TRBJ2-7, with TRBD1 as a possible D gene (6 bases). The CDR3 is made up of 13 amino acids. V gave up 5 bases and J gave up 5 bases, with 16 bases separating them. Germline loops: CDR1 SQVTM, CDR2 ANQGSEA. CDR3 sequence: CSVSRNQGNEQYF. CDR3 DNA: TGCAGCGTTTCTAGAAACCAGGGGAACGAGCAGTACTTC.

The chain uses TRBV4-3 and TRBJ2-7; either TRBD1 or TRBD2 may supply D (5 bases each). CDR1 is LGHNA, CDR2 YSLEER, per germline. This CDR3 is 14 amino acids long. Trimming removed 0 bases at V and 6 bases at J, with 12 bases between. The CDR3 bases are TGCGCCAGCAGCCAAGAATTGGGACCTTCCGAGCAGTACTTC. Translating gives CASSQELGPSEQYF.

This clonotype was seen at least ten times. CDR3: CASSYGLNTEAFF. The CDR3 DNA reads as TGTGCCAGCAGCTATGGTCTGAACACTGAAGCTTTCTTT. The chain couples TRBV7-6 to TRBJ1-1, with D uncertain. In germline, CDR1 is SGHVS, CDR2 FNYEAQ. Deletions cut 4 bases from V and 0 bases from J, with 6 bases between. The CDR3 has 13 residues.

Many counts were recorded for this clonotype. The rearrangement uses TRBV9 and TRBJ2-1; no clear D. Germline-derived CDR1 and CDR2 are SGDLS and YYNGEE. The CDR3 length is 15 residues. Deletions cut 0 bases from V and 4 bases from J, with 11 bases between. In DNA form, the CDR3 reads TGTGCCAGCAGCGTAGAACCTACAAGATACAATGAGCAGTTCTTC. Translating it yields CASSVEPTRYNEQFF.

At least ten counts were recorded for this clonotype. The chain has TRBV15 and TRBJ2-7; a weak D match, TRBD1 (6 bases). CDR3 length: 13 residues. V was clipped by 5 bases and J by 3 bases, with 11 bases between them. Germline CDR1 is LNHNV and CDR2 is YYDKDF (reference sequence). Written as DNA, the CDR3 is TGTGCCACCAGCGTAGGACAGATCTACGAGCAGTACTTC. Amino acids: CATSVGQIYEQYF.

This chain connects TRBV7-8 to TRBJ2-1; a weak D match, TRBD1 (5 bases). Deletions cut 5 bases from V and 9 bases from J, with 20 bases between. The germline CDR1 and CDR2 sequences are SGHVS and FQNEAQ. CDR3 size: 15 residues. CDR3 DNA sequence: TGTGCCAGCAGCCTGGGGCCGGGTCGAACCTCTGAGCAGTTCTTC. As protein: CASSLGPGRTSEQFF.

This clonotype was detected many times. The chain employs TRBV20-1 and TRBJ1-5, with D unclear. The CDR3 covers 12 residues. Germline V lookup: CDR1 DFQATT, CDR2 SNEGSKA (reference sequence). V shed 7 bases and J shed 3 bases, with 10 bases lying between them. CDR3 in DNA: TGCAGTGTTGGACCGATCAATCAGCCCCAGCATTTT. This codes for CSVGPINQPQHF.

This chain uses TRBV5-1 with TRBJ2-3, with TRBD1 matching over 9 bases. The CDR3 spans 15 residues. The V segment lost 4 bases and the J segment 1 base; nucleotides outside the gene matches: 4. Germline CDR1 is SGHRS and CDR2 is YFSETQ. The CDR3 coding sequence is TGCGCCAGCAGCCCGGACAGGGGAGGCACAGATACGCAGTATTTT. It yields the protein CASSPDRGGTDTQYF.